The TCR beta chain described here comes from a study of T-cell reconstitution after alpha-beta-depleted transplantation in children. This clonotype was seen only a few times. What it binds is unknown. Germline values: CDR1 SGHDN, CDR2 FVKESK. The CDR3 sequence is 14 residues long. Deletions cut 4 bases from V and 0 bases from J, with 10 bases between. Preparation of the TCRbeta library was carried out with unique molecular identifiers. MiXCR, run by TCRdb on the PCR reads, gives a single entry per CDR3 protein. The sample lists about 830,000 distinct CDR3 sequences, 15% to 20% occurring once. Points from the study as a whole: Diversity of TCRbeta at day 60 was high in some patients, arising from surviving recipient T cells and thymic progenitors. By one year post-transplant, T-cell counts and diversity largely arose from T cells that were newly produced. Expanded graft clones numbering several hundred reportedly gave rise to alpha-beta T cells about two months after transplant.

This specimen consisted of PBMCs, mostly from graft donor cells, obtained 360 days after TCRalphabeta/CD19-depleted stem cell transplant. This sequence joins TRBV14 and TRBJ2-7; D gene ambiguous. The origin of this receptor is a male patient younger than 18 who had a stem cell transplant for acute lymphoblastic leukemia, so the T cells may come from the graft donor. The CDR3 DNA is TGTGCCAGCAGCCCCTATATAAACTCCTACGAGCAGTACTTC. Its translation is CASSPYINSYEQYF. The whole variable domain, remainder taken from reference TRBV14 and TRBJ2-7, is EAGVTQFPSHSVIEKGQTVTLRCDPISGHDNLYWYRRVMGKEIKFLLHFVKESKQDESGMPNNRFLAERTGGTYSTLKVQPAELEDSGVYFCASSPYINSYEQYFGPGTRLTVT.